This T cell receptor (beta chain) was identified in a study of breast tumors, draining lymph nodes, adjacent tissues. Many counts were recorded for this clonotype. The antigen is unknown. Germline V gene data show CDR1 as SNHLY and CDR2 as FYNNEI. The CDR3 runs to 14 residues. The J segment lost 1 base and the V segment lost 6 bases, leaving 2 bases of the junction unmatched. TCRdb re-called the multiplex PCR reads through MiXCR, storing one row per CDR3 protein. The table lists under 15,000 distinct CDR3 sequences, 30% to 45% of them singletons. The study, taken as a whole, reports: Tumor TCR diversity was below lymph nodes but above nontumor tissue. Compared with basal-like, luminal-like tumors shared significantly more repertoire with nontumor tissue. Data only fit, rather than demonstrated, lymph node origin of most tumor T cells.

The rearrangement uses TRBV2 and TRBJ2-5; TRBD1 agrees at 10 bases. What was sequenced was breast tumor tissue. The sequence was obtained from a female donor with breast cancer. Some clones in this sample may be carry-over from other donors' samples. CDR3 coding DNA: TGTGCCAGCAGCCGGGACAGGGGCCAAGAGACCCAGTACTTC. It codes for CASSRDRGQETQYF.